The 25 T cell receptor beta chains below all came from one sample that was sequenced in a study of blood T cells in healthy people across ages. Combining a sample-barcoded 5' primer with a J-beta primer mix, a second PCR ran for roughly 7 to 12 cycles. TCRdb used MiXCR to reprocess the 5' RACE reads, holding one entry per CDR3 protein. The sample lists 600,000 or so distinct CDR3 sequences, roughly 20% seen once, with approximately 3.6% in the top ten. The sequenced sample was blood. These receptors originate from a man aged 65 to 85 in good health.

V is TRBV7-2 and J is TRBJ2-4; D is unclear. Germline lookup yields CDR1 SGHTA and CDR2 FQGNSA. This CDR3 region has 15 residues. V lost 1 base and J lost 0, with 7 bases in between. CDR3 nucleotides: TGTGCCAGCAGCTTAGTGGAAATAGCCAAAAACATTCAGTACTTC. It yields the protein CASSLVEIAKNIQYF.

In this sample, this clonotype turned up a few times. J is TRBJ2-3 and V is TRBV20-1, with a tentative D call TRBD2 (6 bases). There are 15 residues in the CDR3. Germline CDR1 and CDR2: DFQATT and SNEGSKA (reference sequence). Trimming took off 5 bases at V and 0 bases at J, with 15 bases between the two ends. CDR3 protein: CSAYPTSPSTDTQYF. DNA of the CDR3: TGCAGTGCTTACCCTACTAGCCCGAGCACAGATACGCAGTATTTT.

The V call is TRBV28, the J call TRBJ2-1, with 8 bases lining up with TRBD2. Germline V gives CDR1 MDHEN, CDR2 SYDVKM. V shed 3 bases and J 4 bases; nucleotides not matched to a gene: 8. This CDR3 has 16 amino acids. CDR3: CASSFRLAGLYNEQFF. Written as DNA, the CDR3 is TGTGCCAGCAGTTTTCGGCTAGCGGGCCTTTACAATGAGCAGTTCTTC.

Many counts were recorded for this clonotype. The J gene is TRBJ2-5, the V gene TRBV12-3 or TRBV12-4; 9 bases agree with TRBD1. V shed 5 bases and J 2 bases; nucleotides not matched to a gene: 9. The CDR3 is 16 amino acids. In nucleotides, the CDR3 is TGTGCCAGCAGTCTCGGACAGGGGAAGACTCAAGAGACCCAGTACTTC. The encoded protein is CASSLGQGKTQETQYF.

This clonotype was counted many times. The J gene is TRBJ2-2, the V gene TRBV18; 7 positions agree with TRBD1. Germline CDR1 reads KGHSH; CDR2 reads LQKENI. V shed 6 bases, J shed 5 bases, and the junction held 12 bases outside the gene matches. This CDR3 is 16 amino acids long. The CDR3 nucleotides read TGTGCCAGCTCGTCTGACAGGGTAACGTGGACCGGGGAGCTGTTTTTT. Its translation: CASSSDRVTWTGELFF.

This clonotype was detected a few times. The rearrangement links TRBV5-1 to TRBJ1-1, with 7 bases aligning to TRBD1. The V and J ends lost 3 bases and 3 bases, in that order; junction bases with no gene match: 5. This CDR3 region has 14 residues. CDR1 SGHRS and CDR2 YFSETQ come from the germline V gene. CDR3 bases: TGCGCCAGCAGCTGGACAGGTGGGGACACTGAAGCTTTCTTT. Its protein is CASSWTGGDTEAFF.

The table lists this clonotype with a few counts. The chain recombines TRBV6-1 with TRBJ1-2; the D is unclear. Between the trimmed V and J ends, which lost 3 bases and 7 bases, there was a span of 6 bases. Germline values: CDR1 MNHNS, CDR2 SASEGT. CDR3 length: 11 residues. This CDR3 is CASSDRTGYTF. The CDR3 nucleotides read TGTGCCAGCAGTGACAGGACTGGCTACACCTTC.

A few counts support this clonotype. The CDR3 reads CASSSRAVEGEQFF. In DNA form, the CDR3 reads TGTGCCAGCAGCTCTCGGGCGGTAGAGGGTGAGCAGTTCTTC. J is TRBJ2-1 and V is TRBV7-2; perhaps TRBD2 as D (5 bases). CDR3 length: 14 residues. Trimming shortened V by 4 bases and J by 9 bases, and 16 bases separated the two germline ends. The germline gives CDR1 SGHTA, CDR2 FQGNSA.

For the CDR3, the DNA is TGCAGTGCTGCGACTAGCGGGAGGGGTTATGAGCAGTTCTTC. Protein product: CSAATSGRGYEQFF. The chain is built from TRBV20-1 and TRBJ2-1; 14 bases agree with TRBD2. Germline loops: CDR1 DFQATT, CDR2 SNEGSKA (reference sequence). J gave up 8 bases and V 5 bases, and 5 bases lay outside the gene matches. CDR3 length: 14 residues.

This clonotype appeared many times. CDR3 loop: CASSLSPRAANTGELFF. CDR3 DNA: TGTGCCAGCAGCCTAAGCCCCAGGGCAGCGAACACCGGGGAGCTGTTTTTT. The J gene is TRBJ2-2, the V gene TRBV5-5, with D possibly matching TRBD1 (5 bases). From germline, CDR1 is SGHKS and CDR2 YYEKEE (reference sequence). Trimming shortened V by 4 bases and J by 0 bases, and 16 bases separated the two germline ends. The CDR3 is 17 residues long.

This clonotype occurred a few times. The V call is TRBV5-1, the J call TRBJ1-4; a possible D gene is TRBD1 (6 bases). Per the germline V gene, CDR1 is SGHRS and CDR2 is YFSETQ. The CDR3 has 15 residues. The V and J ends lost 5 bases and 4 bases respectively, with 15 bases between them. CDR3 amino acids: CASSPQGQLNEKLFF. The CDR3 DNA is TGCGCCAGCAGTCCGCAAGGACAGCTTAATGAAAAACTGTTTTTT.

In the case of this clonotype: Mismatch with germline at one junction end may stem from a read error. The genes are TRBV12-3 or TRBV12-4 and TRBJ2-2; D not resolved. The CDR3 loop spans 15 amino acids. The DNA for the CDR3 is TGTGCCGGCAGCAGGTCAGCCGTGAACACCGGGGAGCTGTTTTTT. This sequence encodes CAGSRSAVNTGELFF.

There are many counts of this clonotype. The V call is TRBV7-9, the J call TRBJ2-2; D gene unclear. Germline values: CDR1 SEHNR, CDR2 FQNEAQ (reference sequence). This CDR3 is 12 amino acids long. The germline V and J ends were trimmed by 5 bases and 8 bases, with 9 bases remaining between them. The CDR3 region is CASSQEAGELFF. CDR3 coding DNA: TGTGCCAGCAGCCAAGAGGCGGGGGAGCTGTTTTTT. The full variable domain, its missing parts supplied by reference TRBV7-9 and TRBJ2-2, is DTGVSQNPRHKITKRGQNVTFRCDPISEHNRLYWYRQTLGQGPEFLTYFQNEAQLEKSRLLSDRFSAERPKGSFSTLEIQRTEQGDSAMYLCASSQEAGELFFGEGSRLTVL.

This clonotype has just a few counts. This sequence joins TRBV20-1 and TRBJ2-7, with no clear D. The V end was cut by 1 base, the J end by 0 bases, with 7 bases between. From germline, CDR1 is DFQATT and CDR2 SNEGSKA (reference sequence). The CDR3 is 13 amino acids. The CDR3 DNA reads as TGCAGTGCTAGAGCAGAAAGCTCCTACGAGCAGTACTTC. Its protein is CSARAESSYEQYF.

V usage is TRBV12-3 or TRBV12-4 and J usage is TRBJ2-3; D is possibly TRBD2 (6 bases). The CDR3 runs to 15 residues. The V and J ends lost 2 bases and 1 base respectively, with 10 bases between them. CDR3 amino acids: CASSLHGGGTDTQYF. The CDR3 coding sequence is TGTGCCAGCAGTTTACACGGGGGAGGCACAGATACGCAGTATTTT.

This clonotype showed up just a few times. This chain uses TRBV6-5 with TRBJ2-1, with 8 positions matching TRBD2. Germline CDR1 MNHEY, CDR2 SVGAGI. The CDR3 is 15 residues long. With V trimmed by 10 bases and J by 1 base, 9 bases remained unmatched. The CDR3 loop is CATSTSGGSYNEQFF. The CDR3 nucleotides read TGTGCCACCTCAACTAGCGGAGGTTCCTACAATGAGCAGTTCTTC.

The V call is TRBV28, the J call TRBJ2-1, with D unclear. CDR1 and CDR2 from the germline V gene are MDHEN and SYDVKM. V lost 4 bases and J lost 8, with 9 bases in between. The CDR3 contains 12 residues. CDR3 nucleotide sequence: TGTGCCAGCAGTTCTTCCCCCGATGAGCAGTTCTTC. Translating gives CASSSSPDEQFF.

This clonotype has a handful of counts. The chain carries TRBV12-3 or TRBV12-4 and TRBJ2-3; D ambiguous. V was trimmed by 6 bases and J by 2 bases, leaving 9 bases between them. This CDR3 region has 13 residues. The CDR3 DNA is TGTGCCAGCAGAATCAGATCCACAGATACGCAGTATTTT. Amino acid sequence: CASRIRSTDTQYF.

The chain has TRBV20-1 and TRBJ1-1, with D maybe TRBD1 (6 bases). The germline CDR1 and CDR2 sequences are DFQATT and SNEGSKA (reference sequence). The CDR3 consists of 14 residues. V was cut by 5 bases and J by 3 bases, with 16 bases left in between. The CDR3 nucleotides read TGCAGTGCTCCGTGGGCAGGGGTGCACACTGAAGCTTTCTTT. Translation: CSAPWAGVHTEAFF.

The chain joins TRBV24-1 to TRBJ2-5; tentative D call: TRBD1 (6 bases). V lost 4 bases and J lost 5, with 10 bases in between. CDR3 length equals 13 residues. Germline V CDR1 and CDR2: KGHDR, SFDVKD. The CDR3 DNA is TGTGCCACCAGTGAGCCAGGGGTCGAGACCCAGTACTTC. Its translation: CATSEPGVETQYF.

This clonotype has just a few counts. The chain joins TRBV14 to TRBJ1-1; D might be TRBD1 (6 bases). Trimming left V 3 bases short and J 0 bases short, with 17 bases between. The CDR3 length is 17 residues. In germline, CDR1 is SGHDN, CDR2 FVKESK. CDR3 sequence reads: CASSHPRGAFLNTEAFF. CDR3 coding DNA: TGTGCCAGCAGCCATCCTAGGGGGGCGTTCCTGAACACTGAAGCTTTCTTT.

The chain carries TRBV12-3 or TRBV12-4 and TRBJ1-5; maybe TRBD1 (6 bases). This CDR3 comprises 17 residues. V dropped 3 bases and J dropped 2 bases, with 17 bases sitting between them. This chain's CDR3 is CASSFSGGGGGNQPQHF. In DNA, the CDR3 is TGTGCCAGCAGTTTTTCCGGAGGGGGGGGCGGCAATCAGCCCCAGCATTTT.

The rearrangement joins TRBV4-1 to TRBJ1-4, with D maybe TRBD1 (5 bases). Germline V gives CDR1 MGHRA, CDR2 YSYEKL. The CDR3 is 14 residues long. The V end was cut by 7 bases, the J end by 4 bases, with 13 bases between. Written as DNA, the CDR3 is TGCGCCAGCACCCTAGACAGATTTAATGAAAAACTGTTTTTT. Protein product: CASTLDRFNEKLFF.

In DNA, the CDR3 is TGTGCCAGCAGCCAAGTGGGTTTCGTCTACGAGCAGTACTTC. It encodes CASSQVGFVYEQYF. The gene calls are TRBV14 and TRBJ2-5; D gene uncertain. The tail of the sequence fits TRBJ2-7 better, so the J call may be wrong. Germline assignment: CDR1 SGHDN and CDR2 FVKESK. The CDR3 runs to 14 residues.

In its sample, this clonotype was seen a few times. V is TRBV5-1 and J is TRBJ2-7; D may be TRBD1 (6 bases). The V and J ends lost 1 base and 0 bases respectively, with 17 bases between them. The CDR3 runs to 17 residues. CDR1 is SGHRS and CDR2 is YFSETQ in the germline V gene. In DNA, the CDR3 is TGCGCCAGCAGCTTGCAGGGGCCGGGATTAGGCTCCTACGAGCAGTACTTC. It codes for CASSLQGPGLGSYEQYF.